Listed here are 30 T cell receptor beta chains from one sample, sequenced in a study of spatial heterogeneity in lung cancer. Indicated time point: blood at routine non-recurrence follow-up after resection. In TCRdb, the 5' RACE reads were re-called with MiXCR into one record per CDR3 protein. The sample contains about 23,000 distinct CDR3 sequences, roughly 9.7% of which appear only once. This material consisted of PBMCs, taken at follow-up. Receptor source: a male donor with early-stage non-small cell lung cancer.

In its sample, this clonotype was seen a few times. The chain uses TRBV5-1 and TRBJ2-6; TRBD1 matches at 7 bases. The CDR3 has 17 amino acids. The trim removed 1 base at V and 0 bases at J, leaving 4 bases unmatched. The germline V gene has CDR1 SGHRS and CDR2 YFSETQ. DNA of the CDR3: TGCGCCAGCAGCTTGATGGCAGGGGGCTCTGGGGCCAACGTCCTGACTTTC. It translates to CASSLMAGGSGANVLTF.

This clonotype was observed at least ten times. The CDR3: CSAKNNRGTHEQYF. For the CDR3, the DNA is TGCAGTGCCAAAAATAACAGGGGAACCCACGAGCAGTACTTC. The chain carries TRBV20-1 and TRBJ2-7; 7 nucleotides align to TRBD1. Germline V CDR1 and CDR2: DFQATT, SNEGSKA (reference sequence). There are 14 residues in the CDR3. With 6 bases clipped from V and 5 bases from J, the junction kept 13 bases outside the gene matches.

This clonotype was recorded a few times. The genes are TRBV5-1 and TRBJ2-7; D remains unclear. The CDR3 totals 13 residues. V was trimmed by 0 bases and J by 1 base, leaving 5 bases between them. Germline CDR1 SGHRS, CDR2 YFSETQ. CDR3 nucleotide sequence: TGCGCCAGCAGCTTGGAAGGGTCCTACGAGCAGTACTTC. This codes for CASSLEGSYEQYF.

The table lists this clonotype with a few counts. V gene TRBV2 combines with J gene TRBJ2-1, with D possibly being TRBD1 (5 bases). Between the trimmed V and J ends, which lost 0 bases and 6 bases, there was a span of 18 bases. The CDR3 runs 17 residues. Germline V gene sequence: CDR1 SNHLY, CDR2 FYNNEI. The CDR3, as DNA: TGTGCCAGCAGTGAAGCGCGTGGGGCCTCAGGTATCAATGAGCAGTTCTTC. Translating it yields CASSEARGASGINEQFF.

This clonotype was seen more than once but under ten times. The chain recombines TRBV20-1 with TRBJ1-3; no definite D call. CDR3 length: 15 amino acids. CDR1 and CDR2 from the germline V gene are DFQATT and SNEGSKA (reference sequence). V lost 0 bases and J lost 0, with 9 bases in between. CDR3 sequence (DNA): TGCAGTGCTAGAGATCGGACGGTCTCTGGAAACACCATATATTTT. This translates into CSARDRTVSGNTIYF.

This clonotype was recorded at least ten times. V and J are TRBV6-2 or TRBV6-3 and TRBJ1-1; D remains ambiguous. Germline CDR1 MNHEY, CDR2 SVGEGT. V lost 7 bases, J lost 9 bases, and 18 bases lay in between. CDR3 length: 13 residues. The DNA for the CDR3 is TGTGCCAGCACCCCTACGGGTTTCGGGAAAGCTTTCTTT. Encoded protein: CASTPTGFGKAFF.

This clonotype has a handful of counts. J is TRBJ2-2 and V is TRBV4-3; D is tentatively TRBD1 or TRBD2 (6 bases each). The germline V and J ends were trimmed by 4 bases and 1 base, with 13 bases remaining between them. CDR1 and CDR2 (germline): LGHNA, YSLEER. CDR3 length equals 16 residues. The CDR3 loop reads CASSLVGGGNTGELFF. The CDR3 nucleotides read TGCGCCAGCAGCCTGGTTGGAGGGGGGAACACCGGGGAGCTGTTTTTT.

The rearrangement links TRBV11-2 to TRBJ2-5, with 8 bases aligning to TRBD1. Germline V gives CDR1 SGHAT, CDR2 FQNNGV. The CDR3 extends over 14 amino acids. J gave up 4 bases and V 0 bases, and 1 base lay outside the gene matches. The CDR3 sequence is CASSLDTGGETQYF. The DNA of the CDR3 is TGTGCCAGCAGCTTAGATACAGGGGGAGAGACCCAGTACTTC.

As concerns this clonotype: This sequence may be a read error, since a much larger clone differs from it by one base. This chain's CDR3 is CAGSYSSTDTQYF. The CDR3 DNA follows: TGTGCCGGCAGTTACTCGTCCACAGATACGCAGTATTTT. V gene TRBV6-2 or TRBV6-3 combines with J gene TRBJ2-3, with D uncertain. This CDR3 is built from 13 residues. Germline V gene sequence: CDR1 MNHEY, CDR2 SVGEGT.

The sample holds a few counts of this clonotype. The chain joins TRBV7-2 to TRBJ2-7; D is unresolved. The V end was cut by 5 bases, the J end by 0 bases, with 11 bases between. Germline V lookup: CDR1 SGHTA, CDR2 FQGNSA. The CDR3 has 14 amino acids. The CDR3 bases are TGTGCCAGCAGCCCCCGACCGAACTCCTACGAGCAGTACTTC. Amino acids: CASSPRPNSYEQYF. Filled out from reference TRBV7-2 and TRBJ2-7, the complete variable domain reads GAGVSQSPSNKVTEKGKDVELRCDPISGHTALYWYRQSLGQGLEFLIYFQGNSAPDKSGLPSDRFSAERTGGSVSTLTIQRTQQEDSAVYLCASSPRPNSYEQYFGPGTRLTVT.

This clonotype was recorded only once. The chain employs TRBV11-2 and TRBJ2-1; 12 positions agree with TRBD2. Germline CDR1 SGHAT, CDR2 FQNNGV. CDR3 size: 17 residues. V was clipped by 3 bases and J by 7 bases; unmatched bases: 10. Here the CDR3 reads CASSLELAGGPRNEQFF. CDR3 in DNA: TGTGCCAGCAGCTTGGAGCTAGCGGGGGGGCCGCGGAATGAGCAGTTCTTC.

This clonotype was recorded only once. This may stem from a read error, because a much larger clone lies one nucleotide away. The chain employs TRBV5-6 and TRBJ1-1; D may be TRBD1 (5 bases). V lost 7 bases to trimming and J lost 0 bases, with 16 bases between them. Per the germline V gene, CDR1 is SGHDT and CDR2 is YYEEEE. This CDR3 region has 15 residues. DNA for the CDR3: TGTGCCAGCTGCTGGCGGGGCCGAATGAACACTGAAGCTTTCTTT. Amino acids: CASCWRGRMNTEAFF. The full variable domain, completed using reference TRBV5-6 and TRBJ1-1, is DAGVTQSPTHLIKTRGQQVTLRCSPKSGHDTVSWYQQALGQGPQFIFQYYEEEERQRGNFPDRFSGHQFPNYSSELNVNALLLGDSALYLCASCWRGRMNTEAFFGQGTRLTVV.

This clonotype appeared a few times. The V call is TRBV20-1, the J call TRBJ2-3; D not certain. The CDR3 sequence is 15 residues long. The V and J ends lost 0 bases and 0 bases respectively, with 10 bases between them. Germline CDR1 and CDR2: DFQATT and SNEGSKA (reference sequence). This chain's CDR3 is CSARDLQASTDTQYF. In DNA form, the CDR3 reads TGCAGTGCTAGAGATTTGCAGGCCAGCACAGATACGCAGTATTTT.

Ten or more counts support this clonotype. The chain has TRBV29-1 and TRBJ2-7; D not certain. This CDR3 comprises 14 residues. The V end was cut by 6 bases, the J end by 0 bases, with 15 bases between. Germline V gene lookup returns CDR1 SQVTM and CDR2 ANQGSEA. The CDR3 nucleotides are TGCAGCGTCCGCGACAAGTCCTTCTCCTACGAGCAGTACTTC. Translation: CSVRDKSFSYEQYF.

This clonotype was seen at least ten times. CDR3 sequence reads: CSARDVGSSSYNEQFF. The DNA for the CDR3 is TGCAGTGCTAGAGATGTAGGGTCCAGCTCCTACAATGAGCAGTTCTTC. V is TRBV20-1 and J is TRBJ2-1; D is unresolved. V was clipped by 0 bases and J by 0 bases, with 12 bases between them. Germline loops: CDR1 DFQATT, CDR2 SNEGSKA (reference sequence). This CDR3 has 16 amino acids.

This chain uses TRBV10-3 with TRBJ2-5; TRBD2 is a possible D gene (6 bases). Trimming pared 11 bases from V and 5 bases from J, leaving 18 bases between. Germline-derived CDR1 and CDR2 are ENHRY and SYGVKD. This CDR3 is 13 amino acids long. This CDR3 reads CAVAVGGGETQYF. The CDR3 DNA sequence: TGTGCCGTAGCCGTAGGTGGAGGGGAGACCCAGTACTTC.

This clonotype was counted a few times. CDR3 in DNA: TGTGCCAGCAGCCTGCCAGGGGCTGGAAACACCATATATTTT. The encoded protein is CASSLPGAGNTIYF. The V and J genes are TRBV7-2 and TRBJ1-3; weak D call: TRBD1 (6 bases). V was clipped by 5 bases and J by 2 bases, with 10 bases between them. The CDR3 length is 14 residues. CDR1 SGHTA and CDR2 FQGNSA come from the germline V gene.

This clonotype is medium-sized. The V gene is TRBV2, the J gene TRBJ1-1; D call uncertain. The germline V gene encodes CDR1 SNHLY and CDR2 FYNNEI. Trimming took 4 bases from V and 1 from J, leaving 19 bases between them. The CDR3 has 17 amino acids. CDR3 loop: CASSGVIFTTTNTEAFF. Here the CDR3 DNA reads TGTGCCAGCAGTGGGGTCATTTTTACGACGACGAACACTGAAGCTTTCTTT.

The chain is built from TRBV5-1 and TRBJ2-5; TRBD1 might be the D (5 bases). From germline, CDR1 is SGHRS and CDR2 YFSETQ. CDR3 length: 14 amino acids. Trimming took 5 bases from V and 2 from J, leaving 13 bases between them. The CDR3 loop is CASRQDTGQETQYF. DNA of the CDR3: TGCGCCAGCAGGCAGGACACGGGTCAAGAGACCCAGTACTTC.

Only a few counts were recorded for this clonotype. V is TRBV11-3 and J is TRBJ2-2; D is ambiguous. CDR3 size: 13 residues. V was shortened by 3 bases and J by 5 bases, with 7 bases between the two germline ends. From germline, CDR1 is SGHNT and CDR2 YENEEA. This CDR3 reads CASSFVATGELFF. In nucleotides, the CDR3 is TGTGCCAGCAGCTTCGTGGCTACCGGGGAGCTGTTTTTT.

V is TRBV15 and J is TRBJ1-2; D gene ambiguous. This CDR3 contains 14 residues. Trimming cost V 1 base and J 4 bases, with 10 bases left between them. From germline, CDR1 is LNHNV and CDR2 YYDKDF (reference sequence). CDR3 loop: CATSRGEEGYGYTF. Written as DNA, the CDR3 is TGTGCCACCAGCAGAGGTGAGGAGGGCTATGGCTACACCTTC.

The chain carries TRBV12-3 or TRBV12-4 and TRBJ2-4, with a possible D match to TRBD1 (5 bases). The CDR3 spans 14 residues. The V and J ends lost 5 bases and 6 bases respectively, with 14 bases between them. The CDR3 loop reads CASSIGDLLNIQYF. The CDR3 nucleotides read TGTGCCAGCAGTATAGGGGATCTCCTAAACATTCAGTACTTC.

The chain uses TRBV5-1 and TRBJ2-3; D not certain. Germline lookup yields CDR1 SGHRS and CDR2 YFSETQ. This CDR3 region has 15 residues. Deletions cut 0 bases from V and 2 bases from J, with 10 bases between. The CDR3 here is CASSLALPNTDTQYF. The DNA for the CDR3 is TGCGCCAGCAGCTTGGCACTACCAAACACAGATACGCAGTATTTT.

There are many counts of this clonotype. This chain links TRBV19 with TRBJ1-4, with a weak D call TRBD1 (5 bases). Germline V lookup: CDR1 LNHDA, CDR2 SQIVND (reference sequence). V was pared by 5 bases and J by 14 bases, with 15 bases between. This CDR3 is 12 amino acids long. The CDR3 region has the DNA TGTGCCAGTAGTCCTCACGGGGGTAAGCTGTTTTTT. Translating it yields CASSPHGGKLFF. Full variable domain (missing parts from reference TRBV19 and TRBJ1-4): DGGITQSPKYLFRKEGQNVTLSCEQNLNHDAMYWYRQDPGQGLRLIYYSQIVNDFQKGDIAEGYSVSREKKESFPLTVTSAQKNPTAFYLCASSPHGGKLFFGSGTQLSVL.

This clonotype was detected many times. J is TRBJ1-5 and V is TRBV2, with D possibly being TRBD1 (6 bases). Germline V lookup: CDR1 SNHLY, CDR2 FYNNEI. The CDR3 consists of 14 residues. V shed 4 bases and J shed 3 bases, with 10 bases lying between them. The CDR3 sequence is CASSVQGSNQPQHF. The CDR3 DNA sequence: TGTGCCAGCAGTGTACAGGGATCCAATCAGCCCCAGCATTTT.

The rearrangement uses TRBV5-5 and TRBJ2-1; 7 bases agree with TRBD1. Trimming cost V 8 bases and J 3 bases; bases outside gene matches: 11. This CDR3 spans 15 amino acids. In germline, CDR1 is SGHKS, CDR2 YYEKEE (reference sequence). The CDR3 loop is CASFLRDRDYNEQFF. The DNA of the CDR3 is TGTGCCAGTTTTCTGAGGGACAGAGACTACAATGAGCAGTTCTTC.

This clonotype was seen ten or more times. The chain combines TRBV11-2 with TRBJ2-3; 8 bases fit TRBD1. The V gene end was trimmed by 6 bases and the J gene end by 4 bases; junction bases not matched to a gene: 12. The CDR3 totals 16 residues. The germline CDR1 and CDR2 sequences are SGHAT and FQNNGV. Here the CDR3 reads CASRGTGRRGPDTQYF. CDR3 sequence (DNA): TGTGCCAGCAGGGGGACAGGCCGGAGGGGGCCAGATACGCAGTATTTT.

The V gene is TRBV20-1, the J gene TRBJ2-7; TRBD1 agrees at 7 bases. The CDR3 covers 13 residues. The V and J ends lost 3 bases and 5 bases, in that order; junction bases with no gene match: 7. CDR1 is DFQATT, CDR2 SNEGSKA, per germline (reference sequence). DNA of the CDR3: TGCAGTGCTAGGGACAGGCCGGCGGACGAGCAGTACTTC. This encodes CSARDRPADEQYF.

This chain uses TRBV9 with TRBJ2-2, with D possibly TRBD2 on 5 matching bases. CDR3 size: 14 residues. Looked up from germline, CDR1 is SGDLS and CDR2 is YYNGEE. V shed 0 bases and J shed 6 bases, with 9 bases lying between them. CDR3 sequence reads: CASSVEMGAGELFF. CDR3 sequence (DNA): TGTGCCAGCAGCGTAGAGATGGGAGCCGGGGAGCTGTTTTTT.

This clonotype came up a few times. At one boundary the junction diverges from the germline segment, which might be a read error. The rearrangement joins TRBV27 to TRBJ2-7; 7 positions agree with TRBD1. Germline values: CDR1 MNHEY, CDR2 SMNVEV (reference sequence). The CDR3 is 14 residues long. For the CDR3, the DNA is TGTGTCAGCGGAGGAGAGGGGGCTCCCTACGAGCAGTACTTC. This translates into CVSGGEGAPYEQYF.